This T cell receptor (beta chain) was sequenced for a study of cytomegalovirus exposure and HLA in healthy donors. Study overall: Previous work identified around 120 million unique TCR beta sequences from around 200 million T cells.

With 60 Vbeta and 13 Jbeta primers, the PCR was carried out. The assay was immunoSEQ multiplex PCR, and TCRdb's table has in-frame clones only and misses some. The table shows around 86,000 clones, with about 80% occurring only once. This clone showed up just a few times. The CDR3 contains 16 residues. Trimming took 11 bases from V and 0 from J; bases not matched to a gene: 14. Germline CDR1 reads SNHLY; CDR2 reads FYNNEI. Donors had nominal health at sampling but likely had unrecorded immune exposures. The specimen was PBMCs. This sequence joins TRBV2 and TRBJ2-5, with 8 nucleotides matching TRBD2. The sequence was obtained from a man aged 50 or older in good health and CMV-seropositive. The CDR3 DNA is TGTGCCTGCTACGGCTCGGGACTAGTTTACCAAGAGACCCAGTACTTC. This encodes CACYGSGLVYQETQYF.